The sequence of this TCR beta chain was determined in a study of T cell responses to AZD1222 COVID-19 vaccine. General study findings and limits: Repertoire samples came only from after the peak T cell response. Rises in breadth and depth of Spike-specific TCRs came after two AZD1222 doses.

The ends lost 6 bases at V and 2 bases at J; junction bases unmatched: 5. Germline CDR1 is MGHDK and CDR2 is SYGVNS. The CDR3 spans 16 residues. This clone was seen a single time. The antigen is undetermined. Clones were read by immunoSEQ multiplex PCR, and TCRdb kept only the in-frame ones, dropping some. The table has about 210,000 clones, roughly 94% seen once. This rearrangement joins TRBV25-1 to TRBJ2-3, with 13 nucleotides matching TRBD2. The sample here was peripheral blood, taken 28 days after the second dose of the MenACWY control vaccine. The receptor's source is an adult who received the MenACWY meningococcal vaccine as a control. CDR3 nucleotides: TGTGCCAGCAGCGGACTAGCGGGGGCCTACACAGATACGCAGTATTTT. It yields the protein CASSGLAGAYTDTQYF.